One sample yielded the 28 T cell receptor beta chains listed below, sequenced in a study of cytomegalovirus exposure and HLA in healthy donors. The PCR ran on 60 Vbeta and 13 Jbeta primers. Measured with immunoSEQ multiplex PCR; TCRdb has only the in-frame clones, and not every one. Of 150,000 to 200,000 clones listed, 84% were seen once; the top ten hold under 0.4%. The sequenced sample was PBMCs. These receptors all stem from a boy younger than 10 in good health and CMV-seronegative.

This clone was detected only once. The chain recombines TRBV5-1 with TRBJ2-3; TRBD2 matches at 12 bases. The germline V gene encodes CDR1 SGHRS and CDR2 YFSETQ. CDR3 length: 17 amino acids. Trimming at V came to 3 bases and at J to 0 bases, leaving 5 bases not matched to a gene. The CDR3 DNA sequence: TGCGCCAGCAGCTACGGACTAGCGGGATCTAGCACAGATACGCAGTATTTT. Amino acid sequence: CASSYGLAGSSTDTQYF.

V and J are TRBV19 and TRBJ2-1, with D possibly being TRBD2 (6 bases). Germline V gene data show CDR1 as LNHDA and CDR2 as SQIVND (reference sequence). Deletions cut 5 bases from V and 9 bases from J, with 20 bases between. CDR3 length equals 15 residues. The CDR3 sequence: CASSRPRGTRGEQFF. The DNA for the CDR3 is TGTGCCAGTAGTCGCCCTCGGGGGACCCGAGGTGAGCAGTTCTTC.

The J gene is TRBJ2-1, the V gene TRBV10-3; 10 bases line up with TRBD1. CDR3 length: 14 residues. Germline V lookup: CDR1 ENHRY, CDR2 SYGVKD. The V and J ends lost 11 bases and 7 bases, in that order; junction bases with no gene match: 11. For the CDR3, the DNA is TGTGCCGTCCGAGGGGGACAGGGGTCGAATGAGCAGTTCTTC. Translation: CAVRGGQGSNEQFF.

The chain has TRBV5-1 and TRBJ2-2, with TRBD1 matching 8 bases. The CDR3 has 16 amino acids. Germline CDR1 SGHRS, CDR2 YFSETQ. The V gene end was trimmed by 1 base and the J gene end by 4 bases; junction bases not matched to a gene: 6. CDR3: CASSLQGDRSTGELFF. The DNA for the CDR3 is TGCGCCAGCAGCTTGCAAGGGGACAGGTCCACCGGGGAGCTGTTTTTT.

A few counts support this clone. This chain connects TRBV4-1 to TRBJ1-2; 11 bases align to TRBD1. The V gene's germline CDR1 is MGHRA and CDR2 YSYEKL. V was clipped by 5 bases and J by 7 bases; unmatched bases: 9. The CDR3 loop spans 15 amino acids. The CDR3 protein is CASSTRTGGHVGYTF. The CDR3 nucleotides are TGCGCCAGCAGCACTCGGACAGGGGGCCACGTTGGCTACACCTTC.

The CDR3 region is CASSRRVAGSTDTQYF. The CDR3 DNA reads as TGTGCCAGCAGCAGGAGGGTAGCGGGAAGCACAGATACGCAGTATTTT. The V gene is TRBV5-6, the J gene TRBJ2-3; 8 bases are shared with TRBD2. Germline loops: CDR1 SGHDT, CDR2 YYEEEE. This CDR3 has 16 residues. The ends lost 4 bases at V and 0 bases at J; junction bases unmatched: 7.

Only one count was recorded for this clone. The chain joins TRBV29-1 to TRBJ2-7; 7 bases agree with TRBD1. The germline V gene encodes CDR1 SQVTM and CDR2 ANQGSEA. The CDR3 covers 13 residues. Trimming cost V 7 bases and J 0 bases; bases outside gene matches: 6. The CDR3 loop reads CSAGGQYSYEQYF. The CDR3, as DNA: TGCAGCGCTGGGGGACAGTACTCCTACGAGCAGTACTTC.

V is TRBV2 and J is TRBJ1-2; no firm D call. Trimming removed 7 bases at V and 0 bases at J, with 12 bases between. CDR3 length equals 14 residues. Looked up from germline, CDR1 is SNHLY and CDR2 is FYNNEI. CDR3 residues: CASTLRVPNYGYTF. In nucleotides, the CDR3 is TGTGCCAGCACTCTCCGGGTACCTAACTATGGCTACACCTTC.

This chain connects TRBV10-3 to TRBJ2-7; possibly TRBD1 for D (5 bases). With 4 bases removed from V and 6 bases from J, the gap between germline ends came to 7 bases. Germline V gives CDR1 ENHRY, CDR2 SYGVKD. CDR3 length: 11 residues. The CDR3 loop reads CAISGGPEQYF. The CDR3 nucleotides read TGTGCCATCAGTGGGGGCCCCGAGCAGTACTTC.

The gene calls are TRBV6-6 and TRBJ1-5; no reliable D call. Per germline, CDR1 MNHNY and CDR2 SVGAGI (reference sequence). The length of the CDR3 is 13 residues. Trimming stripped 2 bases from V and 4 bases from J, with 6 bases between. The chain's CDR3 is CASSYVENQPQHF. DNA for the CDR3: TGTGCCAGCAGTTACGTTGAGAATCAGCCCCAGCATTTT.

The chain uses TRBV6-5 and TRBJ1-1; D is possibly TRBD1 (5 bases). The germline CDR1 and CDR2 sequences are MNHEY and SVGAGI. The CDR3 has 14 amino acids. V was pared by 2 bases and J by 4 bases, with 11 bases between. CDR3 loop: CASSYGGGRTEAFF. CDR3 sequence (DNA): TGTGCCAGCAGTTACGGGGGAGGACGCACTGAAGCTTTCTTT.

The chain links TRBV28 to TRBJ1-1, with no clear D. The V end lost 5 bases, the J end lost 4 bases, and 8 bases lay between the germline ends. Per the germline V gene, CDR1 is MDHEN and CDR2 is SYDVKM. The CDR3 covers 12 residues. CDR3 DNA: TGTGCCAGCAGTGTGGGCAGCACTGAAGCTTTCTTT. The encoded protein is CASSVGSTEAFF.

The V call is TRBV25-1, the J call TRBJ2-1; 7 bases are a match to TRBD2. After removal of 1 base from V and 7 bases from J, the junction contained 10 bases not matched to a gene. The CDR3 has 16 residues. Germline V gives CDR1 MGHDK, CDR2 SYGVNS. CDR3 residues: CASSELGSGERNEQFF. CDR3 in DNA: TGTGCCAGCAGTGAATTGGGAAGCGGGGAAAGAAATGAGCAGTTCTTC.

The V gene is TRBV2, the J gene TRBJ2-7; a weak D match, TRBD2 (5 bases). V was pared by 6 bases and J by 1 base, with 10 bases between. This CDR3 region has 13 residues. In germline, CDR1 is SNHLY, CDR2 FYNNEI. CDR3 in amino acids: CASRSDWSYEQYF. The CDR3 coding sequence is TGTGCCAGCAGGTCGGACTGGTCCTACGAGCAGTACTTC. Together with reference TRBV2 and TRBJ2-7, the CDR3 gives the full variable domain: EPEVTQTPSHQVTQMGQEVILRCVPISNHLYFYWYRQILGQKVEFLVSFYNNEISEKSEIFDDQFSVERPDGSNFTLKIRSTKLEDSAMYFCASRSDWSYEQYFGPGTRLTVT.

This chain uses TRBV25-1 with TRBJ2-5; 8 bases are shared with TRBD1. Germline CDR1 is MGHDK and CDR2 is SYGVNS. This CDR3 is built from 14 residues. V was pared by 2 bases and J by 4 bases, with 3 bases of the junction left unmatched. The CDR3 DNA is TGTGCCAGCAGTGAAACAGGGGGACGAGAGACCCAGTACTTC. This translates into CASSETGGRETQYF.

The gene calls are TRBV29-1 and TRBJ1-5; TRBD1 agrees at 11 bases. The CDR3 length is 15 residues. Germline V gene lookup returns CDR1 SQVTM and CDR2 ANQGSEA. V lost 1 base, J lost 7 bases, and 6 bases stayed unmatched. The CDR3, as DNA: TGCAGCGTTGAAGGGGACAGGGGGGGGCGGCAGCCCCAGCATTTT. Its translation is CSVEGDRGGRQPQHF.

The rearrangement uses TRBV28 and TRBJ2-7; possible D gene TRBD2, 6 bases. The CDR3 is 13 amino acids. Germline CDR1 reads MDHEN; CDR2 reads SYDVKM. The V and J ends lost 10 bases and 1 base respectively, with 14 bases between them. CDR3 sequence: CATHGTLSYEQYF. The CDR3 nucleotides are TGTGCCACTCACGGGACTTTATCCTACGAGCAGTACTTC.

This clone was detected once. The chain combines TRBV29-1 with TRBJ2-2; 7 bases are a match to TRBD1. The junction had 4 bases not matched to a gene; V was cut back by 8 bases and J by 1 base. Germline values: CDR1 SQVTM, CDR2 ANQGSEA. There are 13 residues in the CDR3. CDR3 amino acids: CSSRQGNTGELFF. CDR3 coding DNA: TGCAGCAGCAGACAGGGGAACACCGGGGAGCTGTTTTTT.

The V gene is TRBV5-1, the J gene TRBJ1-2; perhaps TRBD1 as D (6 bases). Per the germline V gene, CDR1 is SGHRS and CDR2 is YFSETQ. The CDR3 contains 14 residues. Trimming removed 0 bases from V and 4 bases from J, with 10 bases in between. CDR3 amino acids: CASSLVGGAYGYTF. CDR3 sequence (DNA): TGCGCCAGCAGCTTGGTAGGGGGGGCCTATGGCTACACCTTC.

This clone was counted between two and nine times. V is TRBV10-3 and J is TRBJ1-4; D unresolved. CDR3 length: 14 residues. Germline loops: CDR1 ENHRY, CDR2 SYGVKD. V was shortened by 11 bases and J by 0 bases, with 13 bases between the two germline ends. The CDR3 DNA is TGTGCCTCTTCGATAGATGCAACTAATGAAAAACTGTTTTTT. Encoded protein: CASSIDATNEKLFF.

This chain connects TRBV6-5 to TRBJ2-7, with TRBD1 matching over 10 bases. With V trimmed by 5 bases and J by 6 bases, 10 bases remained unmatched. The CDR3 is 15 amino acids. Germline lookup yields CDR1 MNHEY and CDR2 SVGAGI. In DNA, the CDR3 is TGTGCCAGCAGTCACTGGACAGGGGGTGGGCTCGAGCAGTACTTC. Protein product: CASSHWTGGGLEQYF.

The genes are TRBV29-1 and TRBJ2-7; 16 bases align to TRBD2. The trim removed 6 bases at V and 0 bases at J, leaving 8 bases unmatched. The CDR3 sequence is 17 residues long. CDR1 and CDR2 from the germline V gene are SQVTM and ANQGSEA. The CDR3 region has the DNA TGCAGCGTAGCGGGACTAGCGGGAGGGTTAACCTCCTACGAGCAGTACTTC. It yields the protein CSVAGLAGGLTSYEQYF.

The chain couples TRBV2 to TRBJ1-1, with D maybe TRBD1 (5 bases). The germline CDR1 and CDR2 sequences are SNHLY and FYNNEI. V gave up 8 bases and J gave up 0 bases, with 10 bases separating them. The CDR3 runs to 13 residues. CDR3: CASVSGMNTEAFF. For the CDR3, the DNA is TGTGCCAGCGTCTCAGGGATGAACACTGAAGCTTTCTTT.

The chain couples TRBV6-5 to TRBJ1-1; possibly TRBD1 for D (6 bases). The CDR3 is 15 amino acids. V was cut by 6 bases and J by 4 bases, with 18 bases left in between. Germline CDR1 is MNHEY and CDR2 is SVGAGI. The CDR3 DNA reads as TGTGCCAGCAGCCGCCGGGGGGGCCCTAGCACTGAAGCTTTCTTT. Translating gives CASSRRGGPSTEAFF.

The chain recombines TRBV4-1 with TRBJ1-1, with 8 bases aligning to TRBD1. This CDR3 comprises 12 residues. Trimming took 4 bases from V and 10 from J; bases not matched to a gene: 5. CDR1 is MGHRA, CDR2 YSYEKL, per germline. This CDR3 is CASSPVGQGAFF. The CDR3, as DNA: TGCGCCAGCAGCCCAGTCGGACAGGGAGCTTTCTTT.

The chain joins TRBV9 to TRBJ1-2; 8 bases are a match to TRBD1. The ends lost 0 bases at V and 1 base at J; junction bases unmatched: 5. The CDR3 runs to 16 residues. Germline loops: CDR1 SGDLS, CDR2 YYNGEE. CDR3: CASSVDPTGDNYGYTF. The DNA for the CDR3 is TGTGCCAGCAGCGTAGATCCGACAGGGGATAACTATGGCTACACCTTC.

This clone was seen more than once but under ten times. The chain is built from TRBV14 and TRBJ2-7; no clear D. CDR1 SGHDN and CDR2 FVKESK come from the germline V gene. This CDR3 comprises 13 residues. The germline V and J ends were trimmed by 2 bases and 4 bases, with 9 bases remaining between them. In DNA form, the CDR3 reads TGTGCCAGCAGCCAAAACGTACGGTACGAGCAGTACTTC. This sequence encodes CASSQNVRYEQYF.

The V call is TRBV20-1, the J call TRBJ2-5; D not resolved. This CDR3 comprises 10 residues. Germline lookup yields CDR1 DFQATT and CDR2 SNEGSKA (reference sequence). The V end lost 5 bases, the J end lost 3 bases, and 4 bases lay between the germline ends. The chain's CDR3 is CSAPEETQYF. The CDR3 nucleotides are TGCAGTGCTCCCGAAGAGACCCAGTACTTC.